This entry lists 3 T cell receptor beta chains sequenced from one sample in a study of response to subunit inactivated influenza vaccine. TCRdb reprocessed the RT-PCR reads with MiXCR, giving one entry per CDR3 protein. The sample contains hundreds of thousands of distinct CDR3 sequences, 11% of which appear only once. The same sample was also used in a study of T cells expressing NK-cell markers. Turning to that study: Template switching by 5'RACE with UMIs generated the TCR beta cDNA.

Sequenced material: PBMCs from blood, taken on the day of vaccination. All receptors derive from a middle-aged man who received an inactivated influenza vaccine.

This clonotype was seen only a few times. This rearrangement joins TRBV2 to TRBJ2-3; 11 nucleotides line up with TRBD1. The V gene's germline CDR1 is SNHLY and CDR2 FYNNEI. This CDR3 spans 14 amino acids. Trimming removed 7 bases from V and 5 bases from J; junction bases left unmatched: 5. CDR3 DNA: TGTGCCAGCACAGGACAGGGGGCCGAAGATACGCAGTATTTT. Translating it yields CASTGQGAEDTQYF.

This clonotype has a count of ten or more. CDR3 in amino acids: CASSTWTSGGSQQFF. The CDR3, as DNA: TGTGCCAGCAGCACCTGGACTAGCGGGGGGTCCCAGCAGTTCTTC. The chain joins TRBV6-2 or TRBV6-3 to TRBJ2-1; 14 positions match TRBD2. Germline CDR1 MNHEY, CDR2 SVGEGT. CDR3 size: 15 residues. V trimming: 6 bases; J trimming: 11 bases; junction bases outside the gene matches: 9.

A word on this clonotype: A single base separates this from a much larger clone, so it may be a read error. The chain has TRBV29-1 and TRBJ1-4, with unresolved D. Germline V gene data show CDR1 as SQVTM and CDR2 as ANQGSEA. The V end lost 4 bases, the J end lost 8 bases, and 8 bases lay between the germline ends. The CDR3 has 11 amino acids. DNA of the CDR3: TGCAGCGTTGTAATGGAGGAAAAACTGTTTTTT. It is translated as CSVVMEEKLFF.